The next 8 T cell receptor beta chains were all read from a single sample in a study of cytomegalovirus exposure and HLA in healthy donors. PCR was performed using 60 Vbeta and 13 Jbeta primers. Only in-frame clones appear in the TCRdb table, and some are missing; sequencing was by immunoSEQ multiplex PCR. The sample includes about 190,000 clones, over 60% of them seen just once. The sample consisted of PBMCs. All receptors derive from a man aged 25-45 years in good health and CMV-seropositive.

V usage is TRBV5-3 and J usage is TRBJ2-7, with unresolved D. TRBV5-3 is known as an ORF, though its function is uncertain. The V and J ends lost 3 bases and 1 base respectively, with 23 bases between them. This CDR3 is 18 amino acids long. The CDR3 protein is CARSYTRHWVSHSYEQYF. DNA of the CDR3: TGTGCCAGAAGCTATACTCGACATTGGGTTTCCCATTCCTACGAGCAGTACTTC.

This clone was seen a handful of times. This chain links TRBV5-4 with TRBJ1-1; 7 positions agree with TRBD1. Germline assignment: CDR1 SGHNT and CDR2 YYREEE (reference sequence). The CDR3 runs 17 residues. J lost 0 bases, V lost 0 bases, and 8 bases had no gene match. The CDR3 here is CASSLDTGVFMNTEAFF. The CDR3 DNA follows: TGTGCCAGCAGCTTGGATACAGGGGTTTTCATGAACACTGAAGCTTTCTTT.

This clone was counted once. V is TRBV11-2 and J is TRBJ2-7, with 11 nucleotides matching TRBD2. This CDR3 contains 14 residues. Germline V gene lookup returns CDR1 SGHAT and CDR2 FQNNGV. V was pared by 4 bases and J by 2 bases, with 1 base of the junction left unmatched. The CDR3 DNA reads TGTGCCAGCAGCTCTAGCGGGGGGCCCTACGAGCAGTACTTC. Its protein product is CASSSSGGPYEQYF.

This chain connects TRBV9 to TRBJ2-3; D is unclear. V shed 3 bases and J shed 2 bases, with 7 bases lying between them. Germline values: CDR1 SGDLS, CDR2 YYNGEE. This CDR3 contains 13 residues. The DNA for the CDR3 is TGTGCCAGCAGCGCACAGCTCACAGATACGCAGTATTTT. Protein sequence: CASSAQLTDTQYF.

This clone was counted between two and nine times. The rearrangement links TRBV11-2 to TRBJ2-5; D might be TRBD1 (6 bases). The germline CDR1 and CDR2 sequences are SGHAT and FQNNGV. The CDR3 has 14 residues. V lost 1 base to trimming and J lost 4 bases, with 10 bases between them. DNA for the CDR3: TGTGCCAGCAGCTTAGTTGGACAGCCAGAGACCCAGTACTTC. It specifies CASSLVGQPETQYF.

The chain joins TRBV6-5 to TRBJ1-1; 7 positions match TRBD1. J lost 1 base, V lost 0 bases, and 5 bases had no gene match. Germline V lookup: CDR1 MNHEY, CDR2 SVGAGI. This CDR3 contains 16 residues. For the CDR3, the DNA is TGTGCCAGCAGTTACTCGATGAACAGGGGGAACACTGAAGCTTTCTTT. It yields the protein CASSYSMNRGNTEAFF.

The chain couples TRBV28 to TRBJ1-5; the D gene is possibly TRBD1 (5 bases). Germline CDR1 and CDR2: MDHEN and SYDVKM. Trimming stripped 6 bases from V and 4 bases from J, with 10 bases between. The CDR3 consists of 13 residues. CDR3: CASRDQGNQPQHF. The CDR3 DNA sequence: TGTGCCAGCAGGGACCAGGGTAATCAGCCCCAGCATTTT.

A few counts support this clone. In DNA form, the CDR3 reads TGCGCCAGCAGCCAAGAGAGTTGGGGACTAGCGGGGCTAGCTACCGAGACCCAGTACTTC. It translates to CASSQESWGLAGLATETQYF. The chain has TRBV4-3 and TRBJ2-5; 13 nucleotides match TRBD2. This CDR3 contains 20 residues. Germline V gives CDR1 LGHNA, CDR2 YSLEER. J gave up 5 bases and V 0 bases, and 15 bases lay outside the gene matches.